Below are 22 T cell receptor beta chains sequenced from a single sample in a study of cytomegalovirus exposure and HLA in healthy donors. Primers included in the PCR were 60 Vbeta and 13 Jbeta primers. Sequencing was performed with immunoSEQ multiplex PCR; in TCRdb, only in-frame clones are kept and a portion is missing. Among over 70,000 clones, 78% were seen once, and the ten largest hold around 2.3%. Material for sequencing was PBMCs. The receptors were sampled from a male donor in good health and CMV-seropositive.

J is TRBJ2-1 and V is TRBV29-1, with TRBD2 identical over 8 bases. With V trimmed by 6 bases and J by 5 bases, 15 bases remained unmatched. The CDR3 has 16 residues. From germline, CDR1 is SQVTM and CDR2 ANQGSEA. The CDR3 DNA reads as TGCAGCGTGGCTGGACTAGCAAAGGCCTTAAACAATGAGCAGTTCTTC. This codes for CSVAGLAKALNNEQFF.

This clone was recorded only once. CDR3 residues: CASSSVLLEQYF. CDR3 DNA: TGTGCCAGCAGCTCTGTCCTTCTCGAGCAGTACTTC. The genes are TRBV5-6 and TRBJ2-7; no firm D call. Germline V gives CDR1 SGHDT, CDR2 YYEEEE. The CDR3 spans 12 residues. V was clipped by 3 bases and J by 6 bases, with 10 bases between them.

The rearrangement uses TRBV7-9 and TRBJ2-7, with 9 bases matching TRBD2. Unmatched junction bases numbered 7, after V lost 0 bases and J lost 1 base. The CDR3 is 17 residues long. The germline CDR1 and CDR2 sequences are SEHNR and FQNEAQ (reference sequence). The CDR3 here is CASSLAPAGGRSYEQYF. Here the CDR3 DNA reads TGTGCCAGCAGCTTAGCCCCAGCGGGAGGCCGGTCCTACGAGCAGTACTTC.

The J gene is TRBJ1-1, the V gene TRBV25-1, with 9 bases that match TRBD1. CDR3 length: 15 amino acids. CDR1 MGHDK and CDR2 SYGVNS come from the germline V gene. V shed 8 bases and J 3 bases; nucleotides not matched to a gene: 10. This CDR3 reads CASDGGWTGDTEAFF. CDR3 nucleotide sequence: TGTGCCAGCGATGGAGGGTGGACAGGGGACACTGAAGCTTTCTTT. The whole variable domain, remainder taken from reference TRBV25-1 and TRBJ1-1, is EADIYQTPRYLVIGTGKKITLECSQTMGHDKMYWYQQDPGMELHLIHYSYGVNSTEKGDLSSESTVSRIRTEHFPLTLESARPSHTSQYLCASDGGWTGDTEAFFGQGTRLTVV.

In DNA, the CDR3 is TGTGCCAGTAGTATAGGTAGCTCCAGGGGCACAGATACGCAGTATTTT. Protein: CASSIGSSRGTDTQYF. This chain joins TRBV19 and TRBJ2-3, with TRBD1 as a possible D gene (5 bases). CDR3 size: 16 residues. The germline V and J ends were trimmed by 1 base and 1 base, with 12 bases remaining between them. The germline V gene encodes CDR1 LNHDA and CDR2 SQIVND (reference sequence).

The gene calls are TRBV5-4 and TRBJ2-7, with 8 bases identical to TRBD2. The CDR3 length is 16 residues. Losses at the gene ends were 0 bases for V and 2 bases for J; bases not matched to a gene: 7. In germline, CDR1 is SGHNT, CDR2 YYREEE (reference sequence). The CDR3 DNA follows: TGTGCCAGCAGCTTGGCCACCGGGACTAGAACCTACGAGCAGTACTTC. This gives the protein CASSLATGTRTYEQYF.

The chain links TRBV6-5 to TRBJ2-4; the D is unclear. This CDR3 is built from 14 residues. Germline CDR1 reads MNHEY; CDR2 reads SVGAGI. Trimming shortened V by 2 bases and J by 3 bases, and 8 bases separated the two germline ends. The CDR3 region has the DNA TGTGCCAGCAGTTACGATTCGGTCAAAAACATTCAGTACTTC. Its translation is CASSYDSVKNIQYF.

The chain joins TRBV5-1 to TRBJ1-2; weak D call: TRBD1 (5 bases). The CDR3 extends over 15 amino acids. V lost 0 bases, J lost 7 bases, and 16 bases lay in between. Germline V gene sequence: CDR1 SGHRS, CDR2 YFSETQ. This chain's CDR3 is CASSLEPTAPGGYTF. DNA for the CDR3: TGCGCCAGCAGCTTGGAGCCGACAGCCCCCGGTGGCTACACCTTC.

This clone was observed a few times. V is TRBV27 and J is TRBJ1-5, with D hard to call. The CDR3 runs 14 residues. V lost 6 bases and J lost 6, with 15 bases in between. Germline V lookup: CDR1 MNHEY, CDR2 SMNVEV (reference sequence). Here the CDR3 DNA reads TGTGCCAGCAGCCTTCGTAGTCTCGGTCAGCCCCAGCATTTT. This codes for CASSLRSLGQPQHF.

Remarks on this clone: This sample includes further DNA sequences coding for the same CDR3. CDR3 bases: TGTGCCAGCAGCGTAGGACAGGGTAACACTGAAGCTTTCTTT. Protein: CASSVGQGNTEAFF. The rearrangement links TRBV9 to TRBJ1-1; 7 bases agree with TRBD1. The ends lost 0 bases at V and 2 bases at J; junction bases unmatched: 1. In germline, CDR1 is SGDLS, CDR2 YYNGEE. This CDR3 region has 14 residues.

The V and J genes are TRBV5-1 and TRBJ2-4, with TRBD1 matching 8 bases. The germline gives CDR1 SGHRS, CDR2 YFSETQ. There are 16 residues in the CDR3. The ends lost 0 bases at V and 0 bases at J; junction bases unmatched: 2. CDR3 nucleotide sequence: TGCGCCAGCAGCTTGGCGACAGGGGTAGCCAAAAACATTCAGTACTTC. As protein: CASSLATGVAKNIQYF.

This clone appeared a single time. This rearrangement joins TRBV7-8 to TRBJ2-7, with 12 bases aligning to TRBD2. The CDR3 has 15 residues. V dropped 1 base and J dropped 4; count of bases not matched to a gene: 2. Germline lookup yields CDR1 SGHVS and CDR2 FQNEAQ. The CDR3 region has the DNA TGTGCCAGCAGCTTAGAACTAGCGGGAGGTTACGAGCAGTACTTC. It codes for CASSLELAGGYEQYF. Based on the CDR3 plus reference TRBV7-8 and TRBJ2-7, the full variable domain is GAGVSQSPRYKVAKRGQDVALRCDPISGHVSLFWYQQALGQGPEFLTYFQNEAQLDKSGLPSDRFFAERPEGSVSTLKIQRTQQEDSAVYLCASSLELAGGYEQYFGPGTRLTVT.

The sample holds a few counts of this clone. The chain recombines TRBV5-6 with TRBJ2-2; maybe TRBD2 (7 bases). V lost 8 bases to trimming and J lost 5 bases, with 13 bases between them. This CDR3 contains 13 residues. Germline V CDR1 and CDR2: SGHDT, YYEEEE. DNA of the CDR3: TGTGCCAGTTACAGGGAGGGTACCGGGGAGCTGTTTTTT. It yields the protein CASYREGTGELFF.

The gene calls are TRBV18 and TRBJ1-4; the D is unclear. This CDR3 region has 15 residues. Germline V gives CDR1 KGHSH, CDR2 LQKENI. V gave up 2 bases and J gave up 3 bases, with 10 bases separating them. This CDR3 reads CASSPDGSANEKLFF. The CDR3 DNA reads as TGTGCCAGCTCACCAGATGGTTCAGCTAATGAAAAACTGTTTTTT. The full variable domain, completed using reference TRBV18 and TRBJ1-4, is NAGVMQNPRHLVRRRGQEARLRCSPMKGHSHVYWYRQLPEEGLKFMVYLQKENIIDESGMPKERFSAEFPKEGPSILRIQQVVRGDSAAYFCASSPDGSANEKLFFGSGTQLSVL.

The CDR3 bases are TGTGCCAGCAGCTTAGCCGGGACAGGGGGCTGGTCCGAGCAGTACTTC. The encoded protein is CASSLAGTGGWSEQYF. The chain recombines TRBV7-2 with TRBJ2-7; 12 nucleotides agree with TRBD1. The CDR3 is 16 residues long. V shed 0 bases and J 6 bases; nucleotides not matched to a gene: 6. In germline, CDR1 is SGHTA, CDR2 FQGNSA.

This clone appeared once. CDR3 in DNA: TGCAGCGTTGCGACAGATACGAACACTGAAGCTTTCTTT. Its translation is CSVATDTNTEAFF. The V call is TRBV29-1, the J call TRBJ1-1, with D tentatively TRBD1 (5 bases). Per germline, CDR1 SQVTM and CDR2 ANQGSEA. The CDR3 contains 13 residues. Trimming pared 4 bases from V and 1 base from J, leaving 10 bases between. The whole variable domain, filled in from reference TRBV29-1 and TRBJ1-1, reads SAVISQKPSRDICQRGTSLTIQCQVDSQVTMMFWYRQQPGQSLTLIATANQGSEATYESGFVIDKFPISRPNLTFSTLTVSNMSPEDSSIYLCSVATDTNTEAFFGQGTRLTVV.

The chain links TRBV5-6 to TRBJ1-2; 9 bases agree with TRBD1. Germline V gene data show CDR1 as SGHDT and CDR2 as YYEEEE. This CDR3 is built from 15 residues. The junction had 11 bases not matched to a gene; V was cut back by 4 bases and J by 7 bases. CDR3 loop: CASSEDRGGSGGYTF. CDR3 DNA: TGTGCCAGCAGCGAGGACAGGGGAGGGTCGGGTGGCTACACCTTC.

The chain has TRBV7-6 and TRBJ1-3; D not resolved. Trimming shortened V by 6 bases and J by 4 bases, and 16 bases separated the two germline ends. Germline CDR1 SGHVS, CDR2 FNYEAQ. The CDR3 is 15 amino acids. Here the CDR3 reads CASRKASTGGNTIYF. The CDR3 DNA reads as TGTGCCAGCAGAAAGGCCTCCACGGGGGGAAACACCATATATTTT.

This rearrangement joins TRBV27 to TRBJ2-1, with a tentative D call TRBD1 (6 bases). Germline V lookup: CDR1 MNHEY, CDR2 SMNVEV (reference sequence). Between the trimmed V and J ends, which lost 5 bases and 6 bases, there was a span of 14 bases. The CDR3 has 14 residues. CDR3 residues: CASSPQGLGNEQFF. The CDR3 region has the DNA TGTGCCAGCAGTCCCCAGGGGCTGGGCAATGAGCAGTTCTTC.

The chain is built from TRBV27 and TRBJ2-7; possible D gene TRBD2, 5 bases. CDR3 length: 16 residues. V lost 5 bases and J 6 bases, leaving 23 bases between the germline ends. Germline V gives CDR1 MNHEY, CDR2 SMNVEV (reference sequence). CDR3 in DNA: TGTGCCAGCAGTATCGGGAACATCTTGTCGACGGGCGAGCAGTACTTC. Residues: CASSIGNILSTGEQYF.

The rearrangement joins TRBV5-1 to TRBJ2-7, with 11 nucleotides matching TRBD2. Germline lookup yields CDR1 SGHRS and CDR2 YFSETQ. Trimming removed 2 bases from V and 6 bases from J; junction bases left unmatched: 4. The CDR3 extends over 14 amino acids. The DNA of the CDR3 is TGCGCCAGCAGCTTAGGACTAGCGGGTGGCGAGCAGTACTTC. Translating gives CASSLGLAGGEQYF. Variable domain in full (rest from reference TRBV5-1 and TRBJ2-7): KAGVTQTPRYLIKTRGQQVTLSCSPISGHRSVSWYQQTPGQGLQFLFEYFSETQRNKGNFPGRFSGRQFSNSRSEMNVSTLELGDSALYLCASSLGLAGGEQYFGPGTRLTVT.

V and J are TRBV6-6 and TRBJ2-3, with 9 bases that match TRBD2. Germline V gene data show CDR1 as MNHNY and CDR2 as SVGAGI (reference sequence). This CDR3 contains 15 residues. V gave up 5 bases and J gave up 2 bases; unmatched junction bases: 5. The DNA of the CDR3 is TGTGCCAGCAGTCCACTAGCGGGCCCCACAGATACGCAGTATTTT. This sequence encodes CASSPLAGPTDTQYF.